This TCR beta chain derives from a study of human T cells and chemical hapten exposure. Individual cDNA molecules received unique molecular identifiers in the library. TCRdb itself ran the RACE reads through MiXCR, one entry per CDR3 protein. This sample has about 77,000 distinct CDR3 sequences, with approximately 8.6% found just once. Looked up from germline, CDR1 is MNHEY and CDR2 is SVGEGT. The CDR3 contains 14 residues. Between the trimmed V and J ends, which lost 1 base and 3 bases, there was a span of 6 bases. In this sample, this clonotype turned up many times. Regarding time point: healthy volunteer bleed at 6 weeks. Someone pulled total RNA out of unfractionated whole blood.

The sequence came from a female donor in good health. Some clones in this sample may be carry-over from other donors' samples. The chain recombines TRBV6-2 or TRBV6-3 with TRBJ2-2; D perhaps matches TRBD2 (6 bases). Sequencing was carried out using whole blood. DNA of the CDR3: TGTGCCAGCAGTTACTTAGCGGACACCGGGGAGCTGTTTTTT. Amino acids: CASSYLADTGELFF.